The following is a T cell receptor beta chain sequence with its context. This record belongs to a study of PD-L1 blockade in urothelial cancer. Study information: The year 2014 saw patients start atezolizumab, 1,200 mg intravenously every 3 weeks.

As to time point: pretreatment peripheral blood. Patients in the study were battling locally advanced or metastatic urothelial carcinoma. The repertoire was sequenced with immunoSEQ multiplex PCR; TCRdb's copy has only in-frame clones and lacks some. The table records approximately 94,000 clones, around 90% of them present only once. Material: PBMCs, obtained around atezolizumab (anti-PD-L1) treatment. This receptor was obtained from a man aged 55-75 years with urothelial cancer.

CDR3 sequence (DNA): TGTGCCAGCAGCGGAACGACAGGGGCCGGGGAGCTGTTTTTT. This gives the protein CASSGTTGAGELFF. The chain couples TRBV5-4 to TRBJ2-2, with 8 bases matching TRBD1. CDR3 size: 14 residues. The junction had 5 bases not matched to a gene; V was cut back by 4 bases and J by 6 bases. The germline V gene has CDR1 SGHNT and CDR2 YYREEE (reference sequence).